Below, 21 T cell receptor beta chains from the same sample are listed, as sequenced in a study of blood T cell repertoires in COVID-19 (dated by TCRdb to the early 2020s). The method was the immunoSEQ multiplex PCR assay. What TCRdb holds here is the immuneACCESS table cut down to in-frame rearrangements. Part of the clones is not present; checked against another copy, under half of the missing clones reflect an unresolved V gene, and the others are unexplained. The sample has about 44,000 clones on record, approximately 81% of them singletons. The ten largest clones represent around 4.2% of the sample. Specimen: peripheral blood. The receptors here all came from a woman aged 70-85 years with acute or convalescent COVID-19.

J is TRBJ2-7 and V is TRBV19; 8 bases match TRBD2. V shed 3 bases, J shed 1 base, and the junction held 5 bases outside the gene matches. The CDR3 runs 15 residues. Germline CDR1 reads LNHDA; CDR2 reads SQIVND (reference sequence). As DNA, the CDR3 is TGTGCCAGTAGTATGAGTAGCGGGGTGTCCTACGAGCAGTACTTC. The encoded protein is CASSMSSGVSYEQYF.

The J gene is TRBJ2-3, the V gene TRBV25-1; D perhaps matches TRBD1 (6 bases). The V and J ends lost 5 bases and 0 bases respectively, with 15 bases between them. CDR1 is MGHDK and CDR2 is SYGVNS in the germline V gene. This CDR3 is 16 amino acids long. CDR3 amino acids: CASSRQGKTSTDTQYF. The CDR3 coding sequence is TGTGCCAGCAGTCGTCAGGGGAAAACTAGCACAGATACGCAGTATTTT.

For the CDR3, the DNA is TGTGCCAGCAGTTCACTGACATATCCGGACACTGAAGCTTTCTTT. Encoded protein: CASSSLTYPDTEAFF. V and J are TRBV28 and TRBJ1-1; D call uncertain. The V end lost 4 bases, the J end lost 3 bases, and 15 bases lay between the germline ends. The germline CDR1 and CDR2 sequences are MDHEN and SYDVKM. This CDR3 has 15 residues.

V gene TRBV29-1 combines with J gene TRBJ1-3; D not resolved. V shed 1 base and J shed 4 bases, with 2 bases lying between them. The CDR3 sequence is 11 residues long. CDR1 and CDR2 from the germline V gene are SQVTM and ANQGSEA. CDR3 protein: CSVEVGNTIYF. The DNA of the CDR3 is TGCAGCGTTGAAGTAGGAAACACCATATATTTT.

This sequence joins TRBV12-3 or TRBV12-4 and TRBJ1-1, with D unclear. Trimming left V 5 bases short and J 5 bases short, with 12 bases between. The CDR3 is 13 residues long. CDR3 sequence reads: CASSRLGGTEAFF. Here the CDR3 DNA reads TGTGCCAGCAGTAGACTGGGCGGGACTGAAGCTTTCTTT.

CDR3 DNA: TGTGCCACCCGGGGAGGAGGAGCGGGAGGGCCAGCAGATACGCAGTATTTT. Its translation is CATRGGGAGGPADTQYF. The J gene is TRBJ2-3, the V gene TRBV24-1, with TRBD2 matching over 10 bases. Germline values: CDR1 KGHDR, CDR2 SFDVKD. The length of the CDR3 is 17 residues. The J segment lost 4 bases and the V segment lost 9 bases, leaving 15 bases of the junction unmatched.

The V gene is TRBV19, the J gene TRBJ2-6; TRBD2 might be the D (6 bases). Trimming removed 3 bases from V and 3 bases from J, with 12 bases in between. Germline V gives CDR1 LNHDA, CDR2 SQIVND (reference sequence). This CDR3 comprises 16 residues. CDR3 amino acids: CASSIIGTFGANVLTF. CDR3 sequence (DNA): TGTGCCAGTAGTATTATAGGGACTTTTGGGGCCAACGTCCTGACTTTC. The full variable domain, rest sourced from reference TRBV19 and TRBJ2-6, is DGGITQSPKYLFRKEGQNVTLSCEQNLNHDAMYWYRQDPGQGLRLIYYSQIVNDFQKGDIAEGYSVSREKKESFPLTVTSAQKNPTAFYLCASSIIGTFGANVLTFGAGSRLTVL.

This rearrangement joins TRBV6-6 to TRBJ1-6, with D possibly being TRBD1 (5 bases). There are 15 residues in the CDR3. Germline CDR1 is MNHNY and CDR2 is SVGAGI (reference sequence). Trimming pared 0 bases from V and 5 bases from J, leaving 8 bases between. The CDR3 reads CASSYSAGNNSPLHF. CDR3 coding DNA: TGTGCCAGCAGTTACTCGGCAGGGAATAATTCACCCCTCCACTTT.

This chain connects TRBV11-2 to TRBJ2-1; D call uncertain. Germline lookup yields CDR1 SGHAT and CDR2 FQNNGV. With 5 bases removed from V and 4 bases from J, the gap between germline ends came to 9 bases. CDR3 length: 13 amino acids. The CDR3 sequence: CASSRELYNEQFF. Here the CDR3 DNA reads TGTGCCAGCAGCCGCGAACTGTACAATGAGCAGTTCTTC. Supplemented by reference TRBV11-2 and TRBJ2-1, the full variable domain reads EAGVAQSPRYKIIEKRQSVAFWCNPISGHATLYWYQQILGQGPKLLIQFQNNGVVDDSQLPKDRFSAERLKGVDSTLKIQPAKLEDSAVYLCASSRELYNEQFFGPGTRLTVL.

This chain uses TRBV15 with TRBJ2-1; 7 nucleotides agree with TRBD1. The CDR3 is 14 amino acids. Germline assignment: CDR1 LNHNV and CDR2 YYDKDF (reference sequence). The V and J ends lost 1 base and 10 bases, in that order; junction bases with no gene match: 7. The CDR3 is CATSRVEGAREQFF. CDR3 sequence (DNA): TGTGCCACCAGCAGAGTCGAGGGGGCCCGGGAGCAGTTCTTC.

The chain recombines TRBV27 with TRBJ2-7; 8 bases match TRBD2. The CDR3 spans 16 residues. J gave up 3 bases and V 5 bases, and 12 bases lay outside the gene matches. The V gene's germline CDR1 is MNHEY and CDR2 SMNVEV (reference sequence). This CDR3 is CASSPYERERVYEQYF. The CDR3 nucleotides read TGTGCCAGCAGTCCGTACGAGCGGGAGAGGGTCTACGAGCAGTACTTC.

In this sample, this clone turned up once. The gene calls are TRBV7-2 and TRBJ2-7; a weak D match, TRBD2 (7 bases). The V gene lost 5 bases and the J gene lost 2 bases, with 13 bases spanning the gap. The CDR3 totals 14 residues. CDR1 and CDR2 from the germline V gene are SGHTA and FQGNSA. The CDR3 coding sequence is TGTGCCAGCAGCCCAAGGGGGGGGGCCTACGAGCAGTACTTC. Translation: CASSPRGGAYEQYF.

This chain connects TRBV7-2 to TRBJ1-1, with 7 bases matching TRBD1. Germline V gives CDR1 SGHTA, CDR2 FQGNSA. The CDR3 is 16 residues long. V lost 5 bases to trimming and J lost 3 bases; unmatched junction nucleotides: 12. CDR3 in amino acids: CASSQSSGTAYTEAFF. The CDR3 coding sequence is TGTGCCAGCAGCCAATCTTCCGGGACAGCTTACACTGAAGCTTTCTTT.

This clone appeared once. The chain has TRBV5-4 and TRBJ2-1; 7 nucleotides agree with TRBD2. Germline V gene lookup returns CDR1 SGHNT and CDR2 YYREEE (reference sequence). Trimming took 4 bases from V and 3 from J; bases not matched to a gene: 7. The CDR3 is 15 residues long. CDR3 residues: CASSRGSSLYNEQFF. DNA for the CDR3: TGTGCCAGCAGCCGCGGGAGTTCTCTCTACAATGAGCAGTTCTTC.

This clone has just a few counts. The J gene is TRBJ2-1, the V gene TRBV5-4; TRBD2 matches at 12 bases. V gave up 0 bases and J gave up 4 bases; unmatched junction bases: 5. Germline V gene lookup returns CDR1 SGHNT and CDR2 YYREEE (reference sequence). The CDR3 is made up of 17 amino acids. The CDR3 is CASSLEAGLAGYNEQFF. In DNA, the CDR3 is TGTGCCAGCAGCTTGGAAGCTGGACTAGCGGGGTACAATGAGCAGTTCTTC.

The CDR3 protein is CANESLTTGWRFKDTQYF. The CDR3 DNA follows: TGCGCCAACGAATCGCTTACTACAGGGTGGCGGTTTAAAGATACGCAGTATTTT. The chain recombines TRBV23-1 with TRBJ2-3; D possibly corresponds to TRBD1 (6 bases). TRBV23-1 is sorted into the ORF group, with uncertain function. The V gene lost 10 bases and the J gene lost 5 bases, with 31 bases spanning the gap. The CDR3 covers 18 residues.

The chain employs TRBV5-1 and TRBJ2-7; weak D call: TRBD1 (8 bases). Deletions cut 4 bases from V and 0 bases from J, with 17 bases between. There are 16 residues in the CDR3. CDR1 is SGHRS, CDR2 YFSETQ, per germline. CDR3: CASSLYRGGNSYEQYF. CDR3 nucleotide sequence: TGCGCCAGCAGCCTTTACAGGGGGGGGAACTCCTACGAGCAGTACTTC.

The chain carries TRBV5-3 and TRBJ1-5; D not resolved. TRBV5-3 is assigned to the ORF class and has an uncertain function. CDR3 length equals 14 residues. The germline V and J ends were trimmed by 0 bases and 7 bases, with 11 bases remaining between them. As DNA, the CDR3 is TGTGCCAGAAGCTTGGCTGAGGCAGACCAGCCCCAGCATTTT. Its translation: CARSLAEADQPQHF.

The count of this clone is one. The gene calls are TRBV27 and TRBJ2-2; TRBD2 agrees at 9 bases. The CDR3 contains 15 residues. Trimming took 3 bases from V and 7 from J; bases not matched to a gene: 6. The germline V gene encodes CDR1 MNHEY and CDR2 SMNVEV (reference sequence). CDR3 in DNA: TGTGCCAGCAGTTTGAGGAGACTAGCGGACGGGGAGCTGTTTTTT. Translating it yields CASSLRRLADGELFF.

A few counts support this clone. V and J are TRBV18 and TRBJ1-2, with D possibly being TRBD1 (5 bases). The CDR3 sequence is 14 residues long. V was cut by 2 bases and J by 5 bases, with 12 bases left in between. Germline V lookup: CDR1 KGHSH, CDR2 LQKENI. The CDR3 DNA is TGTGCCAGCTCACCATCGCAGGGAGGGTATGGCTACACCTTC. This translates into CASSPSQGGYGYTF.

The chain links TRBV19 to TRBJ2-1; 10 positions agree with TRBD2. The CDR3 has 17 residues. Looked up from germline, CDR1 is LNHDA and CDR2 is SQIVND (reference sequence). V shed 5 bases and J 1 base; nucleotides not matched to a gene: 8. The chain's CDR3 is CASSDWTSGPSYNEQFF. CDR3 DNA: TGTGCCAGTAGTGACTGGACTAGCGGTCCTTCCTACAATGAGCAGTTCTTC.